This T cell receptor (beta chain) was recorded in a study of blood T cells in healthy people across ages. Study results and caveats: Fewer expanded clones and more diversity marked long-lived versus aged donors.

Each donor had 9 to 10 milliliters of peripheral blood drawn. In each sample, at least 6.5 million PBMCs were isolated. Total RNA amounts of at least 6 micrograms were extracted per sample. This CDR3 region has 16 residues. CDR1 is SGHTA, CDR2 FQGNSA, per germline. V lost 1 base, J lost 5 bases, and 8 bases stayed unmatched. Then a second PCR, running roughly 7 to 11 cycles, was carried out with a sample-barcoded 5' primer and a J-beta primer mix. Using its own MiXCR run on the 5' RACE reads, TCRdb lists one record per CDR3 protein. The sample records almost 800,000 distinct CDR3 sequences, roughly 60% being singletons. Points on this clonotype: The antigen is not known.

The sequencing sample was made of blood. This receptor was obtained from a young man in good health. The chain employs TRBV7-2 and TRBJ2-1; TRBD2 agrees at 7 bases. In DNA, the CDR3 is TGTGCCAGCAGCTTAGGACCGGGGGGATTTGACAATGAGCAGTTCTTC. Translation: CASSLGPGGFDNEQFF.